Listed below are T cell receptor beta chains from one sample, sequenced in a study of blood T cell repertoires in COVID-19. The data were produced by immunoSEQ multiplex PCR, yet TCRdb's version contains in-frame clones alone and is incomplete. The data contain about 55,000 clones, more than 70% of them singletons. Sequenced material: peripheral blood. These receptor sequences come from a human donor in a cohort sampled during active COVID-19. Each CDR3 is given with its conserved first and last residue. D genes are given only for firm matches. Rows give clone size only sometimes, using once, few, many, or a class for an expanded clone.

size: -
D: -
V: TRBV6-5
J: TRBJ2-2
CDR3: CASSLSPLNTGELFF
DNA: TGTGCCAGCAGCCTCTCTCCACTGAACACCGGGGAGCTGTTTTTT

size: -
D: TRBD1
V: TRBV30
J: TRBJ1-1
CDR3: CAWSGQGGTEAFF
DNA: TGTGCCTGGAGTGGACAGGGGGGCACTGAAGCTTTCTTT

size: -
D: TRBD1
V: TRBV7-3
J: TRBJ2-1
CDR3: CASSPDRGWGEQFF
DNA: TGTGCCAGCAGCCCCGACAGGGGCTGGGGTGAGCAGTTCTTC

size: -
D: -
V: TRBV27
J: TRBJ1-6
CDR3: CASSYSGLYSPLHF
DNA: TGTGCCAGCAGTTATAGCGGACTGTATTCACCCCTCCACTTT

size: -
D: -
V: TRBV30
J: TRBJ2-7
CDR3: CAWSTKPTLKQYF
DNA: TGTGCCTGGAGTACCAAACCGACATTAAAGCAGTACTTC

size: -
D: TRBD2
V: TRBV6-6
J: TRBJ2-1
CDR3: CASSRTSGGPSSYNEQFF
DNA: TGTGCCAGCAGTCGGACTAGCGGGGGGCCCAGCTCCTACAATGAGCAGTTCTTC

size: -
D: TRBD1
V: TRBV5-6
J: TRBJ1-3
CDR3: CASSLRGLGNTIYF
DNA: TGTGCCAGCAGCCTCAGGGGGCTTGGAAACACCATATATTTT

size: -
D: -
V: TRBV6-5
J: TRBJ2-4
CDR3: CASGGAGKNIQYF
DNA: TGTGCCAGCGGGGGGGCAGGCAAAAACATTCAGTACTTC

size: -
D: -
V: TRBV5-1
J: TRBJ2-2
CDR3: CASSLGGSKTTGELFF
DNA: TGCGCCAGCAGCTTGGGTGGTTCTAAAACCACCGGGGAGCTGTTTTTT

size: -
D: TRBD2
V: TRBV11-1
J: TRBJ2-1
CDR3: CASSKTSVLDEQFF
DNA: TGTGCCAGCTCTAAGACTAGCGTCTTGGATGAGCAGTTCTTC

size: -
D: TRBD1
V: TRBV6-5
J: TRBJ1-2
CDR3: CASSYDGTGGQGYTF
DNA: TGTGCCAGCAGTTACGACGGGACAGGGGGCCAGGGCTACACCTTC

size: -
D: TRBD2
V: TRBV6-5
J: TRBJ2-7
CDR3: CASSYGSSGGTYEQYF
DNA: TGTGCCAGCAGTTACGGGAGTAGCGGGGGGACCTACGAGCAGTACTTC

size: -
D: -
V: TRBV7-8
J: TRBJ2-3
CDR3: CASSLPGLPFPDTQYF
DNA: TGTGCCAGCAGCTTGCCGGGACTCCCTTTCCCCGATACGCAGTATTTT

size: -
D: -
V: TRBV7-3
J: TRBJ2-1
CDR3: CASSLSNNEQFF
DNA: TGTGCCAGCAGCTTATCTAACAATGAGCAGTTCTTC

size: few
D: -
V: TRBV6-5
J: TRBJ1-4
CDR3: CASSYGARKEKLFF
DNA: TGTGCCAGCAGTTACGGTGCCAGGAAAGAAAAACTGTTTTTT

size: -
D: TRBD1
V: TRBV29-1
J: TRBJ2-5
CDR3: CSVEGGSGQKETQYF
DNA: TGCAGCGTTGAAGGGGGCTCGGGACAGAAAGAGACCCAGTACTTC

size: -
D: -
V: TRBV6-2/TRBV6-3
J: TRBJ2-6
CDR3: CASSPRFGSGANVLTF
DNA: TGTGCCAGCAGCCCTCGATTTGGGAGCGGGGCCAACGTCCTGACTTTC

size: -
D: TRBD1
V: TRBV18
J: TRBJ1-4
CDR3: CASSPRGQGGEKLFF
DNA: TGTGCCAGCTCACCACGGGGACAGGGTGGCGAAAAACTGTTTTTT